The rows below give T cell receptor beta chains drawn from one sample of a study of cytomegalovirus exposure and HLA in healthy donors. The protocol was immunoSEQ multiplex PCR, while the TCRdb copy is restricted to in-frame clones and leaves out a portion. The sample consists of about 160,000 clones, under 90% of them appearing once. The specimen was PBMCs. Every receptor here comes from a man aged 25 to 45 in good health and CMV-seronegative. Each CDR3 is given with its conserved first and last residue. Each record gives: clone size, D gene, V gene, J gene, CDR3 DNA, CDR3 protein. A D gene is named only where the DNA matches it firmly. Only part of the rows carry a size: once, few, many, or a class if the clone is expanded.

.	.	TRBV9	TRBJ2-3	TGTGCCAGCAGCGTAGAACAGGGTTGGGCAGATACGCAGTATTTT	CASSVEQGWADTQYF
.	TRBD1	TRBV5-8	TRBJ2-7	TGTGCCAGCAGCTTGGTCTTGTTTGGGACAGGTCCCCTGGACGAGCAGTACTTC	CASSLVLFGTGPLDEQYF
.	TRBD1	TRBV29-1	TRBJ2-7	TGCAGCGTTGAAGGGGGACAGGGTCGGTACGAGCAGTACTTC	CSVEGGQGRYEQYF
few	TRBD2	TRBV15	TRBJ2-7	TGTGCCACCAGCAGAGGAAAGCGGGAGAACGACGAGCAGTACTTC	CATSRGKRENDEQYF
.	TRBD2	TRBV11-3	TRBJ2-7	TGTGCCAGCAGCACTAGCGGGGGCATTTCAAACGAGCAGTACTTC	CASSTSGGISNEQYF
.	.	TRBV11-2	TRBJ1-1	TGTGCCAGCAGCTTATCCGGTGGCACTGAAGCTTTCTTT	CASSLSGGTEAFF
.	.	TRBV27	TRBJ2-1	TGTGCCAGCAGAATCTCTGCTACGGGTGATGAGCAGTTCTTC	CASRISATGDEQFF
.	TRBD2	TRBV18	TRBJ2-5	TGTGCCAGCTCACCGCTCGGGACTAGTGGGAGAGACCAGTACTTC	CASSPLGTSGRDQYF
.	.	TRBV30	TRBJ2-5	TGTGCCTGGAGTGGGAGGGGGCGGGAGACCCAGTACTTC	CAWSGRGRETQYF
.	TRBD1	TRBV19	TRBJ1-1	TGTGCCAGTTGGACAGGGGGAGAGGCTTTCTTT	CASWTGGEAFF
few	.	TRBV30	TRBJ2-2	TGTGCCTGGAAGATGAGGGGGTGGGGCACCGGGGAGCTGTTTTTT	CAWKMRGWGTGELFF
once	TRBD1	TRBV5-5	TRBJ1-2	TGTGCCAGCAGCTTGGCCCAGGGGGCAAACTATGGCTACACCTTC	CASSLAQGANYGYTF
.	TRBD1	TRBV7-9	TRBJ2-3	TGTTCCAGCAGCTTTCCGGACAGGGCGGATTCCACAGATACGCAGTATTTT	CSSSFPDRADSTDTQYF
.	.	TRBV11-2	TRBJ1-5	TGTGCCAGCAGCTTAGAACAGAATCAGCCCCAGCATTTT	CASSLEQNQPQHF
.	TRBD2	TRBV7-2	TRBJ2-7	TGTGCCAGCAGCTCTAGCGGGGGTCCGGTAGAGCAGTACTTC	CASSSSGGPVEQYF
.	.	TRBV10-3	TRBJ1-2	TGTGCCATCAGGGAGGGGCTCCTCTATGGCTACACCTTC	CAIREGLLYGYTF
.	TRBD1	TRBV6-1	TRBJ2-3	TGTGCCAGCAAAGGACAGGGGGCGCGTCGGGATACGCAGTATTTT	CASKGQGARRDTQYF
.	TRBD2	TRBV28	TRBJ2-3	TGTGCCAGTTGTCCTGCTAGCGGGTCCACAGATACGCAGTATTTT	CASCPASGSTDTQYF
.	.	TRBV5-6	TRBJ2-2	TGTGCCAGCAGCTCCCTCTTAAGGGGGAAATCCGGGGAGCTGTTTTTT	CASSSLLRGKSGELFF
.	TRBD2	TRBV27	TRBJ2-1	TGTGCCAGCAGTTTAGCGGGAGGTTCAGGAGAGCAGTTCTTC	CASSLAGGSGEQFF
.	.	TRBV14	TRBJ2-7	TGTGCCAGCAGCCCACTTACCTCCTACGAGCAGTACTTC	CASSPLTSYEQYF
.	TRBD2	TRBV28	TRBJ2-3	TGTGCCAGCAGTTACCCTAGCGGGGGGAGAGATACGCAGTATTTT	CASSYPSGGRDTQYF
.	TRBD1	TRBV18	TRBJ1-5	TGTGCCAGCTCAAGCGGGACAGGGAGAAGGCAGCCCCAGCATTTT	CASSSGTGRRQPQHF
.	.	TRBV5-1	TRBJ1-5	TGCGCCAGCAGCTTGGGACTGTCTAGCAATCAGCCCCAGCATTTT	CASSLGLSSNQPQHF
.	TRBD1	TRBV5-1	TRBJ1-2	TGCGCCAGCAGCACAGCCTGGGACAGGGGAGGCTATGGCTACACCTTC	CASSTAWDRGGYGYTF
few	TRBD1	TRBV28	TRBJ2-1	TGTGCCAGCAGTTTGGGGACAGCCTACAATGAGCAGTTCTTC	CASSLGTAYNEQFF
once	TRBD1	TRBV7-8	TRBJ2-7	TGTGCCAGCAGCCTTGAACCGGGACAGGGGCTCTACGAGCAGTACTTC	CASSLEPGQGLYEQYF
.	.	TRBV5-6	TRBJ2-1	TGTGCCAGCAGCGAGGACTACTCCTACAATGAGCAGTTCTTC	CASSEDYSYNEQFF
.	TRBD1	TRBV7-3	TRBJ2-7	TGTGCCAGCAGCTTAAAACCCTGGACAGGGGATGGTTACGAGCAGTACTTC	CASSLKPWTGDGYEQYF
.	.	TRBV21-1	TRBJ1-2	TGTGCCAGCACCGTGTTTACAGGGCTTATGGGCTACACCTTC	CASTVFTGLMGYTF
.	.	TRBV7-2	TRBJ2-2	TGTGCCAGCGTCAAGGGGCCCGCGAACACCGGGGAGCTGTTTTTT	CASVKGPANTGELFF
few	TRBD2	TRBV5-4	TRBJ2-7	TGTGCCAGCAGTCAGAGCGGGAGGCTCTACGAGCAGTACTTC	CASSQSGRLYEQYF
.	.	TRBV29-1	TRBJ1-3	TGCAGCGCGGGGGGGGGTGGAAACACCATATATTTT	CSAGGGGNTIYF
once	.	TRBV4-3	TRBJ1-5	TGCGCCAGCAGCCAAGACCGGGGCAATCAGCCCCAGCATTTT	CASSQDRGNQPQHF
.	.	TRBV9	TRBJ2-3	TGTGCCAGCAGCGTAGGCGGGCCCTACACAGATACGCAGTATTTT	CASSVGGPYTDTQYF
.	TRBD1	TRBV5-6	TRBJ2-7	TGTGCCAGCGCCCGGCCCGGGACAGGGGTCTACGAGCAGTACTTC	CASARPGTGVYEQYF
few	TRBD1	TRBV5-1	TRBJ1-1	TGCGCCAGCAGTAGACCGGGACAGGACGCTGAAGCTTTCTTT	CASSRPGQDAEAFF
.	TRBD2	TRBV7-3	TRBJ2-3	TGTGCCAGCAGTCCGGGACTATCCTTCACAGATACGCAGTATTTT	CASSPGLSFTDTQYF
.	.	TRBV19	TRBJ2-5	TGTGCCAGTAGGTACGGGGGCCAAGAGACCCAGTACTTC	CASRYGGQETQYF
few	TRBD1	TRBV7-9	TRBJ2-7	TGTGCCAGCAGCTTAACCGGTGACAGGGTTAGTATCTACGAGCAGTACTTC	CASSLTGDRVSIYEQYF
.	.	TRBV29-1	TRBJ1-1	TGCAGCGTTGAGTCTCAGCGAAAGACTGAAGCTTTCTTT	CSVESQRKTEAFF
once	.	TRBV5-1	TRBJ1-1	TGCGCCAGCAGCAAGGACATTAATACGAACACTGAAGCTTTCTTT	CASSKDINTNTEAFF
.	.	TRBV2	TRBJ1-2	TGTGCCTGGCCCTTGAAAGGGGGCTATGGCTACACCTTC	CAWPLKGGYGYTF
.	TRBD1	TRBV29-1	TRBJ2-7	TGCAGCGTTTATGGGGACAGGGCTGCTGGTAGCTCCTACGAGCAGTACTTC	CSVYGDRAAGSSYEQYF
.	TRBD1	TRBV5-1	TRBJ2-1	TGCGCCAGCAGCCCTAGGACAGGGGTCTACAATGAGCAGTTCTTC	CASSPRTGVYNEQFF
.	TRBD1	TRBV18	TRBJ1-4	TGTGCCAGCTCGTCTCCGACAGGGGGATTCTTAGACATTGAAAAACTGTTTTTT	CASSSPTGGFLDIEKLFF
.	.	TRBV12-2	TRBJ1-2	TGTGCAAGTCGCTTAGTTCAGGACAGGGGGCTTGGCTATGGCTACACCTTC	CASRLVQDRGLGYGYTF
few	TRBD1	TRBV2	TRBJ2-2	TGTGCCAGCTACGAACGGGACAGGACCTGGAACACCGGGGAGCTGTTTTTT	CASYERDRTWNTGELFF
.	.	TRBV30	TRBJ1-2	TGTGCCTGGAGTGACAGGGTACTAAGTGGCTACACCTTC	CAWSDRVLSGYTF
once	.	TRBV7-2	TRBJ1-5	TGTGCCAGCAGCTTAGGGGGGAGGGGGTATCAGCCCCAGCATTTT	CASSLGGRGYQPQHF
.	.	TRBV6-1	TRBJ1-1	TGTGCCAGCAGTTGGGTAAGCGCTGTGAACACTGAAGCTTTCTTT	CASSWVSAVNTEAFF
.	.	TRBV28	TRBJ2-7	TGTGCCAGCAGGGAACACAGGGTTGCGTGGCACGAGCAGTACTTC	CASREHRVAWHEQYF
.	TRBD1	TRBV28	TRBJ1-1	TGTGCCAGCAGTTACACAGGGGACACTGAAGCTTTCTTT	CASSYTGDTEAFF
.	.	TRBV6-1	TRBJ2-1	TGTGCCAGCAGCGGGGGACTCCGCTCCTACAATGAGCAGTTCTTC	CASSGGLRSYNEQFF
few	TRBD1	TRBV5-1	TRBJ1-2	TGCGCCAGCAGCACCGACAGGGGGCGCGACTATGGCTACACCTTC	CASSTDRGRDYGYTF
.	.	TRBV25-1	TRBJ1-4	TGTGCCAGCAGTTCCCACCGGGACACGTCGACAACTAATGAAAAACTGTTTTTT	CASSSHRDTSTTNEKLFF
.	TRBD1	TRBV19	TRBJ1-1	TGTGCCAGTAGACCGACAGGGGTGAACACTGAAGCTTTCTTT	CASRPTGVNTEAFF
.	.	TRBV28	TRBJ2-2	TGTGCCAGCAGTTTTTACTCAGGGCCCACCGGGGAGCTGTTTTTT	CASSFYSGPTGELFF
.	TRBD1	TRBV5-8	TRBJ2-7	TGTGCCAGCAGCTCCGGTACGGGCAGGGGGTACGAGCAGTACTTC	CASSSGTGRGYEQYF
.	.	TRBV18	TRBJ2-7	TGTGCCAGCTCACCAACAGGGGACTTTGACGAGCAGTACTTC	CASSPTGDFDEQYF